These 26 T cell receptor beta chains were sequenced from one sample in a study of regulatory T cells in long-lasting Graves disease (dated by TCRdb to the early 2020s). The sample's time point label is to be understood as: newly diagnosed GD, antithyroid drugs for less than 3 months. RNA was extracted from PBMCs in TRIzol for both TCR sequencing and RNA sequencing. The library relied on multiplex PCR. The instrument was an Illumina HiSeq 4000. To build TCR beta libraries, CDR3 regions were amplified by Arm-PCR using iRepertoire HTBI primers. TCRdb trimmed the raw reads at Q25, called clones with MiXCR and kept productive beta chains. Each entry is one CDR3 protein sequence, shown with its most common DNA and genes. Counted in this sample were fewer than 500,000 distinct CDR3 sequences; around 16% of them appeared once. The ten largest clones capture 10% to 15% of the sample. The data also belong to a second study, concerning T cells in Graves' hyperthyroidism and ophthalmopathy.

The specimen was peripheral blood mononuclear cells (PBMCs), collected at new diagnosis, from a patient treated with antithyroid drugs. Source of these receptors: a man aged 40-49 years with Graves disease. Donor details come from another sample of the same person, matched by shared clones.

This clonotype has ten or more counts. The CDR3 sequence is CAWSSKETQYF. CDR3 coding DNA: TGTGCCTGGAGCTCTAAAGAGACCCAGTACTTC. The genes are TRBV30 and TRBJ2-5; no clear D. Deletions cut 3 bases from V and 3 bases from J, with 5 bases between. CDR3 length: 11 amino acids. Germline-derived CDR1 and CDR2 are GTSNPN and SVGIG (reference sequence).

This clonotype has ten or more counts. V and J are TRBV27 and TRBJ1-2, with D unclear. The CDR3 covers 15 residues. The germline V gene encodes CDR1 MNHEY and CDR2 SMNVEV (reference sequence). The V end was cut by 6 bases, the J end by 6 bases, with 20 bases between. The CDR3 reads CASRPDLSFGNGYTF. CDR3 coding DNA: TGTGCCAGCAGGCCTGATCTTTCGTTTGGGAATGGCTACACCTTC.

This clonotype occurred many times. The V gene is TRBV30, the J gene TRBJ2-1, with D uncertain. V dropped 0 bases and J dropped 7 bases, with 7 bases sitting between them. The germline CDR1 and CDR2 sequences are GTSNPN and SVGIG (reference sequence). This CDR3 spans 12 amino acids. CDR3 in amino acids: CAWSVIGNEQFF. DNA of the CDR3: TGTGCCTGGAGTGTAATCGGAAATGAGCAGTTCTTC.

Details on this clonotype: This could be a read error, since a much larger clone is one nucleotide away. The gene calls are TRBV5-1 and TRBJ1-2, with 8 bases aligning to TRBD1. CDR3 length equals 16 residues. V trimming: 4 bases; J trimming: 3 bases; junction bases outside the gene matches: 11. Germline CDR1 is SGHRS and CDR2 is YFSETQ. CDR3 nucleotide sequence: TGCGCCAGCAGCACGACAGGGGAGGCCTCCTACTATGGCTACACCTTC. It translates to CASSTTGEASYYGYTF.

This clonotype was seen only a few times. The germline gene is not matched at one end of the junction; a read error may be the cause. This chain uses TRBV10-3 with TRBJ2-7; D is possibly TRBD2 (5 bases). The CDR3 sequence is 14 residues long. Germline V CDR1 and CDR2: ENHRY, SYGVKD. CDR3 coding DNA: TGTGCCATCAGTGAGAGTGAGGGCCCCTACGAACAGTACTTC. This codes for CAISESEGPYEQYF.

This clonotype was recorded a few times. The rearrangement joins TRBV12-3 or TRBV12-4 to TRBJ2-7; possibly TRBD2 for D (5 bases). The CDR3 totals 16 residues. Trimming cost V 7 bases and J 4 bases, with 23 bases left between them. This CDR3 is CASTTGSALRTYEQYF. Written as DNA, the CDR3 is TGTGCCAGCACCACGGGGTCGGCCCTTAGGACTTACGAGCAGTACTTC.

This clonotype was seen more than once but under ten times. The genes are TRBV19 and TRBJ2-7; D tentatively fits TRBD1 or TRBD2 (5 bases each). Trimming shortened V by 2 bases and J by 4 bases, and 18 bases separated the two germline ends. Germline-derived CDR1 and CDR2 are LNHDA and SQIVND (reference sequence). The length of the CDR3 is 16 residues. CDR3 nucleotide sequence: TGTGCCAGTAGTATATCGCATCGGGACCCCTGGTACGAGCAGTACTTC. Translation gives CASSISHRDPWYEQYF.

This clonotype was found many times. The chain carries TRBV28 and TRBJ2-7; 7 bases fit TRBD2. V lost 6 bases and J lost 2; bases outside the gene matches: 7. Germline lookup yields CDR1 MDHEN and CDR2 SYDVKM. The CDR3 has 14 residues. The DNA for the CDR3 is TGTGCCAGCAGCAGAGCAGGGAGGGCCTACGAGCAGTACTTC. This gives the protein CASSRAGRAYEQYF.

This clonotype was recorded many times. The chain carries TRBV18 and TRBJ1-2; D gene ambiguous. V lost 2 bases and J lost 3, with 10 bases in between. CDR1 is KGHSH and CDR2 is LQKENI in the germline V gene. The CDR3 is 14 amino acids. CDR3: CASSPSRHYYGYTF. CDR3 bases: TGTGCCAGCTCACCAAGCCGGCATTACTATGGCTACACCTTC. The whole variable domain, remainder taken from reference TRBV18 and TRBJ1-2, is NAGVMQNPRHLVRRRGQEARLRCSPMKGHSHVYWYRQLPEEGLKFMVYLQKENIIDESGMPKERFSAEFPKEGPSILRIQQVVRGDSAAYFCASSPSRHYYGYTFGSGTRLTVV.

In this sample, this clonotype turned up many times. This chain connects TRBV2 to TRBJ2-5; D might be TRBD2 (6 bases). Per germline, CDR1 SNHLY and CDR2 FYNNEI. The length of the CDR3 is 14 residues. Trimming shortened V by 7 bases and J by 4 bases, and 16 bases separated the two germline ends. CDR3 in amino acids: CASNVGGRRETQYF. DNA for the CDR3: TGTGCCAGCAACGTCGGAGGGCGCAGAGAGACCCAGTACTTC.

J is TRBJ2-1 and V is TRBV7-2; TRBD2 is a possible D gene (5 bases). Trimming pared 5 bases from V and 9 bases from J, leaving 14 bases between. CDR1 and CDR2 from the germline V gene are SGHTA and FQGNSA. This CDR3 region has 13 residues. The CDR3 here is CASSPRRHGEQFF. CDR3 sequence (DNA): TGTGCCAGCAGCCCGCGGAGGCATGGTGAGCAGTTCTTC.

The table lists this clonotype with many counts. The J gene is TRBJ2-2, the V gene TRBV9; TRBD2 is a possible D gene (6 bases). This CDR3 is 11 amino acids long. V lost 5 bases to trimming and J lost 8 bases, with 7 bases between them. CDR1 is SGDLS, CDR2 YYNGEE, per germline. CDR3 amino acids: CASRGGGELFF. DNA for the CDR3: TGTGCCAGCAGGGGGGGTGGGGAGCTGTTTTTT.

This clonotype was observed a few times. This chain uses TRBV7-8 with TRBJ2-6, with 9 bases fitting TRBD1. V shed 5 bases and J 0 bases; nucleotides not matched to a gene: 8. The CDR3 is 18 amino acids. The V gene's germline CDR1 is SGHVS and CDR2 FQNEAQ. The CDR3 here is CASSQRQGDSSGANVLTF. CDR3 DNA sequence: TGTGCCAGCAGCCAAAGACAGGGGGATAGCTCTGGGGCCAACGTCCTGACTTTC.

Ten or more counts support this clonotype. For the CDR3, the DNA is TGTGCCAGCAGTACAGACAGGGTTGCTTTCTTT. As protein: CASSTDRVAFF. The chain couples TRBV11-2 to TRBJ1-1, with TRBD1 matching 7 bases. Germline V gives CDR1 SGHAT, CDR2 FQNNGV. J was trimmed by 11 bases and V by 6 bases; bases with no gene match: 6. CDR3 length: 11 residues.

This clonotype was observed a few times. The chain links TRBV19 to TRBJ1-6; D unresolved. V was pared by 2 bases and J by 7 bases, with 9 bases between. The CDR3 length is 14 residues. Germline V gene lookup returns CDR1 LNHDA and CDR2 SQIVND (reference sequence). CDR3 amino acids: CASSITPLNSPLHF. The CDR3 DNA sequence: TGTGCCAGTAGTATAACTCCTCTAAATTCACCCCTCCACTTT.

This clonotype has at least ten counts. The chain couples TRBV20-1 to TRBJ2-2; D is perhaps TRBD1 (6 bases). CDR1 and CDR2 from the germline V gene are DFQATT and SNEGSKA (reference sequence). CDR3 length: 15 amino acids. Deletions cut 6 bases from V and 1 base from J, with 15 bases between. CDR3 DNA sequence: TGCAGTGCAAAGAAACAGGGTGGGAACACCGGGGAGCTGTTTTTT. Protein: CSAKKQGGNTGELFF.

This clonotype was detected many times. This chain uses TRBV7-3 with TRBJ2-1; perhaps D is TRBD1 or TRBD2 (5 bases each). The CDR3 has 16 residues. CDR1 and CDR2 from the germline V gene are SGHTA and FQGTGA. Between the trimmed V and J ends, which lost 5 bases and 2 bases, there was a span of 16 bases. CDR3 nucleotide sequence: TGTGCCAGCAGCGAATCCGGGACCCGAGCCTACAATGAGCAGTTCTTC. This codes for CASSESGTRAYNEQFF.

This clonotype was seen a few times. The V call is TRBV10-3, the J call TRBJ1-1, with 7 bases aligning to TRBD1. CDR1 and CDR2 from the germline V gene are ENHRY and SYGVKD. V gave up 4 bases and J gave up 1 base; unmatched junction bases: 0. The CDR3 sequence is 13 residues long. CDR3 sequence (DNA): TGTGCCATCAGTGGGACAGGGAACACTGAAGCTTTCTTT. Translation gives CAISGTGNTEAFF.

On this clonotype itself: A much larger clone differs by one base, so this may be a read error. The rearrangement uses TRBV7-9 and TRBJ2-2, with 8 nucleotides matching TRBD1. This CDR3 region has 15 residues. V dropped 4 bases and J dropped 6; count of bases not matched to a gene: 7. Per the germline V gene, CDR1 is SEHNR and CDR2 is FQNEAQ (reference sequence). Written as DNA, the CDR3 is TGTGCCAGCAGCTGGAGGACAGGGCCCGCCGGGGAGCTGTTTTTT. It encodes CASSWRTGPAGELFF.

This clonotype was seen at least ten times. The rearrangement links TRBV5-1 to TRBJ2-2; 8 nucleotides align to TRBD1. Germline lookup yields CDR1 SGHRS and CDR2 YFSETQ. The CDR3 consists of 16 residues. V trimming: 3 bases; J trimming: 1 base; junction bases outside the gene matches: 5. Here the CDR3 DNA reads TGCGCCAGCAGCTGGTTAGGACAGGGGAACACCGGGGAGCTGTTTTTT. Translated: CASSWLGQGNTGELFF. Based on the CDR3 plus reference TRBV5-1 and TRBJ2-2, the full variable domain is KAGVTQTPRYLIKTRGQQVTLSCSPISGHRSVSWYQQTPGQGLQFLFEYFSETQRNKGNFPGRFSGRQFSNSRSEMNVSTLELGDSALYLCASSWLGQGNTGELFFGEGSRLTVL.

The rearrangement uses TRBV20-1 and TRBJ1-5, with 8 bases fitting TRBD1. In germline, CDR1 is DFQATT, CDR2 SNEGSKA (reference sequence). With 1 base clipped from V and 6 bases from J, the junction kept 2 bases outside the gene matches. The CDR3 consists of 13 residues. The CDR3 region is CSARGQGRQPQHF. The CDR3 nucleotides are TGCAGTGCTAGAGGACAGGGGCGTCAGCCCCAGCATTTT.

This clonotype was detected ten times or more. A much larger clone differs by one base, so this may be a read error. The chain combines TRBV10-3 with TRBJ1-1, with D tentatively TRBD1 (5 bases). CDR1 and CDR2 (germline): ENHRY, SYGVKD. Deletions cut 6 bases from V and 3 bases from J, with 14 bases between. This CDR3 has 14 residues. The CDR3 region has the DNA TGTGCCATCAGGAAATCGGACACGGACACTGAAGCTTTCTTT. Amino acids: CAIRKSDTDTEAFF.

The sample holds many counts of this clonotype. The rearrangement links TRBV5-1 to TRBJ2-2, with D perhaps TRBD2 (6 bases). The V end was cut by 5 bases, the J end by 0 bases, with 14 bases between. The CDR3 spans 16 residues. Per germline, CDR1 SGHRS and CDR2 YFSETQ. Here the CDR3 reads CASSPIAVTNTGELFF. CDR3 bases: TGCGCCAGCAGTCCAATAGCGGTTACGAACACCGGGGAGCTGTTTTTT.

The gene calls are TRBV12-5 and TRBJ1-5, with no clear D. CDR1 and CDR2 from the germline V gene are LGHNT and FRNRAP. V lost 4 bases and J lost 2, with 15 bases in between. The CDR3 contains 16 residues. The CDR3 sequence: CASGSDMVGGNQPQHF. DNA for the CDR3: TGTGCTAGTGGTTCCGACATGGTGGGCGGCAATCAGCCCCAGCATTTT.

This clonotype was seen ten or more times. CDR3 region: CASSLGERTQYF. As DNA, the CDR3 is TGTGCCAGCAGCTTGGGGGAGAGGACCCAGTACTTC. This sequence joins TRBV11-2 and TRBJ2-5; the D call may be TRBD1 or TRBD2 (5 bases each). The CDR3 extends over 12 amino acids. Germline V lookup: CDR1 SGHAT, CDR2 FQNNGV. Trimming shortened V by 3 bases and J by 7 bases, and 9 bases separated the two germline ends.

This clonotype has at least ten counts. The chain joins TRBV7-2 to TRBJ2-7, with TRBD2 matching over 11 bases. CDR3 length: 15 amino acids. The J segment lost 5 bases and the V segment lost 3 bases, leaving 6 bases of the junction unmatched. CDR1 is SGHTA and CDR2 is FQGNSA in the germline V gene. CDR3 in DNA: TGTGCCAGCAGCTTTAGCGGGAGGGCCTTCAACGAGCAGTACTTC. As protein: CASSFSGRAFNEQYF.